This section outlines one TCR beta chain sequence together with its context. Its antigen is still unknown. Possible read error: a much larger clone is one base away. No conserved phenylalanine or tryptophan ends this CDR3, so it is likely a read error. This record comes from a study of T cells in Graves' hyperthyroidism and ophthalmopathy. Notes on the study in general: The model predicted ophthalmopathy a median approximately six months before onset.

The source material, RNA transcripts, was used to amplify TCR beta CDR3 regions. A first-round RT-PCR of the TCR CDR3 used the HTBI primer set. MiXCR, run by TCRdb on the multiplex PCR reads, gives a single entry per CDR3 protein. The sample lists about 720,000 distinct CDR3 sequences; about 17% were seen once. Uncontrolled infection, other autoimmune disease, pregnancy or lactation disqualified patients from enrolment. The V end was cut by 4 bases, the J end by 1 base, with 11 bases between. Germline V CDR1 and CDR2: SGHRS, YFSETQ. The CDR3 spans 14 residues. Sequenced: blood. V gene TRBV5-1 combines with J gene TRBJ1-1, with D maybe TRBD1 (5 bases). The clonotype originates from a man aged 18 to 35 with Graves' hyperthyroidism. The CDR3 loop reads CASSTGPQNTEAFS. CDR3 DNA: TGCGCCAGCAGCACGGGACCCCAGAACACTGAAGCTTTCTCT.